This entry lists 4 T cell receptor beta chains sequenced from one sample in a study of spatial heterogeneity in lung cancer. This sample's time point: blood at routine non-recurrence follow-up after resection. No cell sorting; template was whole RNA from tumor, lung tissue or PBMC. TCRdb re-called the 5' RACE reads with MiXCR, one entry per CDR3 protein. Among approximately 56,000 distinct CDR3 sequences listed, 7.4% were seen once. Source: PBMCs, taken at follow-up. These receptors were collected from a female donor with early-stage non-small cell lung cancer.

This clonotype was seen only a few times. The V gene is TRBV3-2, the J gene TRBJ2-1; the table gives TRBD2 as D, unverified against the DNA. TRBV3-2 is classified as a pseudogene. The CDR3 has 17 amino acids. CDR3: CASSQGTSGGNYNEQFF. The CDR3, as DNA: TGTGCCAGCAGCCAAGGGACTAGCGGGGGGAACTACAATGAGCAGTTCTTC.

This clonotype was observed at least ten times. This sequence joins TRBV7-2 and TRBJ1-1; D is perhaps TRBD1 (5 bases). The CDR3 runs to 14 residues. The V gene's germline CDR1 is SGHTA and CDR2 FQGNSA. The germline V and J ends were trimmed by 2 bases and 7 bases, with 14 bases remaining between them. The CDR3 bases are TGTGCCAGCAGCTTACAGTCCGGGACGGATGAAGCTTTCTTT. Protein: CASSLQSGTDEAFF. The full variable domain, its missing parts supplied by reference TRBV7-2 and TRBJ1-1, is GAGVSQSPSNKVTEKGKDVELRCDPISGHTALYWYRQSLGQGLEFLIYFQGNSAPDKSGLPSDRFSAERTGGSVSTLTIQRTQQEDSAVYLCASSLQSGTDEAFFGQGTRLTVV.

The rearrangement joins TRBV6-2 or TRBV6-3 to TRBJ2-2, with D uncertain. Germline loops: CDR1 MNHEY, CDR2 SVGEGT. The CDR3 runs to 15 residues. The V end was cut by 3 bases, the J end by 3 bases, with 11 bases between. The chain's CDR3 is CASSYGRKYTGELFF. The CDR3 DNA follows: TGTGCCAGCAGTTATGGGCGGAAATACACCGGGGAGCTGTTTTTT.

This clonotype was observed many times. This chain uses TRBV9 with TRBJ1-1; unclear D gene. Germline V CDR1 and CDR2: SGDLS, YYNGEE. Trimming removed 0 bases from V and 4 bases from J, with 10 bases in between. CDR3 size: 14 residues. The CDR3 reads CASSVAGRFTEAFF. In DNA, the CDR3 is TGTGCCAGCAGCGTAGCTGGACGGTTCACTGAAGCTTTCTTT.